This record concerns one TCR beta chain sequence. The PCR was carried out with 60 Vbeta primers and 13 Jbeta primers. Libraries were prepared by immunoSEQ multiplex PCR; TCRdb keeps only in-frame clonotypes and omits some of them. Of 100,000 to 150,000 clones in the sample, 80% to 85% were seen once. These data belong to a study of cytomegalovirus exposure and HLA in healthy donors. The source of this sequence is a man aged 18 to 30 in good health and CMV-seronegative. Sequenced sample: PBMCs.

CDR3 DNA: TGTGCCAGCAGCCCCCCAAGTCTAGCGGGGGACGAGCAGTACTTC. It is translated as CASSPPSLAGDEQYF. This chain joins TRBV7-2 and TRBJ2-7; 10 nucleotides agree with TRBD2. Germline V gene sequence: CDR1 SGHTA, CDR2 FQGNSA. The CDR3 contains 15 residues. Unmatched junction bases numbered 9, after V lost 5 bases and J lost 5 bases.